This T cell receptor beta chain comes out of a study of blood T cell repertoires in COVID-19. Study-wide background: Spain, Italy and the United States supplied samples that represented acute and convalescent COVID-19.

This CDR3 region has 15 residues. The V gene's germline CDR1 is SGHNT and CDR2 YENEEA. The V segment lost 5 bases and the J segment 5 bases; nucleotides outside the gene matches: 7. Per the original methods: Using reference gene primer amplification, nucleated cell counts were estimated. Assay used: immunoSEQ multiplex PCR; TCRdb lists only in-frame clones, some missing. That table gives V, J and clone size, and the DNA gave D and trimming. The table has roughly 250,000 clones, 88% seen once. The J gene is TRBJ2-5, the V gene TRBV11-3; 11 positions match TRBD1. The sample comprised peripheral blood. This sequence originates from a woman in her forties who had recovered from COVID-19. CDR3 nucleotide sequence: TGTGCCAGCAGCCCACGGACAGGGGGCTTTGAGACCCAGTACTTC. Its translation is CASSPRTGGFETQYF.